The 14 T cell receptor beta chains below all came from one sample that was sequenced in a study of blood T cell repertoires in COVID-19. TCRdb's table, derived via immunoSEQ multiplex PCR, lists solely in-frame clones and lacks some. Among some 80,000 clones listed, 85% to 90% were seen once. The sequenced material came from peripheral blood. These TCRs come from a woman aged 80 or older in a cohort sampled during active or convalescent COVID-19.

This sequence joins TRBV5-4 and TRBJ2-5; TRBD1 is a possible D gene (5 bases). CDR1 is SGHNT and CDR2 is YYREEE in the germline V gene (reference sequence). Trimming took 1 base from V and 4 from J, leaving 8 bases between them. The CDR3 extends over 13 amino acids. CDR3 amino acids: CASSLQGVETQYF. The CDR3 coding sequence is TGTGCCAGCAGCTTGCAAGGGGTAGAGACCCAGTACTTC.

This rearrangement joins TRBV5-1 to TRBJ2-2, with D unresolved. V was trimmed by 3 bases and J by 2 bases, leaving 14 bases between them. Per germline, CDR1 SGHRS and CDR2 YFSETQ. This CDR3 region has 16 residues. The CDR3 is CASSYSYPGNTGELFF. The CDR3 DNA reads TGCGCCAGCAGCTATTCTTACCCAGGAAACACCGGGGAGCTGTTTTTT. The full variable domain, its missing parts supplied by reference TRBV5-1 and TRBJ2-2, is KAGVTQTPRYLIKTRGQQVTLSCSPISGHRSVSWYQQTPGQGLQFLFEYFSETQRNKGNFPGRFSGRQFSNSRSEMNVSTLELGDSALYLCASSYSYPGNTGELFFGEGSRLTVL.

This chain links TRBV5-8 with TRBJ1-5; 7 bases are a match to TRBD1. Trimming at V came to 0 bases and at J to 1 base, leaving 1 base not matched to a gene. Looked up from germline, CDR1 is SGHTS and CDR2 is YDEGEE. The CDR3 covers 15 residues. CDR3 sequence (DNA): TGTGCCAGCAGCTTGGGGGACAGAAGCAATCAGCCCCAGCATTTT. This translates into CASSLGDRSNQPQHF.

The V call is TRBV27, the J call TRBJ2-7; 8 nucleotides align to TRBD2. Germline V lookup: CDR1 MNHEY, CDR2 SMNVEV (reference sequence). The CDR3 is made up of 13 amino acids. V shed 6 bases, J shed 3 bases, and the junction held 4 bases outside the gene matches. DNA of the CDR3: TGTGCCAGCAGCGGGGGGGTTATCTACGAGCAGTACTTC. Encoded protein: CASSGGVIYEQYF.

Here the CDR3 reads CASNRAGEQYF. The CDR3 bases are TGTGCCAGCAACAGGGCGGGCGAGCAGTACTTC. This sequence joins TRBV27 and TRBJ2-7; D might be TRBD1 (6 bases). The germline V gene encodes CDR1 MNHEY and CDR2 SMNVEV (reference sequence). V gave up 7 bases and J gave up 6 bases, with 10 bases separating them. The CDR3 is 11 amino acids.

The CDR3 sequence: CASSAGPPGASPLHF. The CDR3 nucleotides read TGTGCCAGCAGCGCAGGGCCGCCGGGAGCTTCACCCCTCCACTTT. The chain combines TRBV6-5 with TRBJ1-6; a weak D match, TRBD1 (5 bases). This CDR3 comprises 15 residues. Trimming took 6 bases from V and 9 from J, leaving 18 bases between them. Germline CDR1 is MNHEY and CDR2 is SVGAGI.

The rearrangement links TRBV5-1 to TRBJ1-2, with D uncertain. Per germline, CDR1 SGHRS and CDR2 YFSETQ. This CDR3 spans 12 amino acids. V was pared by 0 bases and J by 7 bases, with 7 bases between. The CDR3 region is CASSLAGGGYTF. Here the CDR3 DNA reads TGCGCCAGCAGCTTGGCAGGTGGTGGCTACACCTTC.

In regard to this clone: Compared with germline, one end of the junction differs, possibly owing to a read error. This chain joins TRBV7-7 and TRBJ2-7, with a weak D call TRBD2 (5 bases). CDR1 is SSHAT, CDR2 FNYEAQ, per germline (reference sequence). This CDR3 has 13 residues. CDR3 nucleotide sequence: TGTGCTAGCAGCCCGACGGGGTCCTACGAGCAGTACTTC. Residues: CASSPTGSYEQYF. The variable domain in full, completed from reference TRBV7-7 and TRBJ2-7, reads GAGVSQSPRYKVTKRGQDVTLRCDPISSHATLYWYQQALGQGPEFLTYFNYEAQPDKSGLPSDRFSAERPEGSISTLTIQRTEQRDSAMYRCASSPTGSYEQYFGPGTRLTVT.

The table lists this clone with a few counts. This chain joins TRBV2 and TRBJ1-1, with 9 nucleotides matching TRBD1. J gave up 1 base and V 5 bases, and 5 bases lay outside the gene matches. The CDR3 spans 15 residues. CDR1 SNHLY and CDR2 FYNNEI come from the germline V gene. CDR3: CASSRDRAWNTEAFF. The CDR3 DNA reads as TGTGCCAGCAGTCGGGACAGGGCGTGGAACACTGAAGCTTTCTTT.

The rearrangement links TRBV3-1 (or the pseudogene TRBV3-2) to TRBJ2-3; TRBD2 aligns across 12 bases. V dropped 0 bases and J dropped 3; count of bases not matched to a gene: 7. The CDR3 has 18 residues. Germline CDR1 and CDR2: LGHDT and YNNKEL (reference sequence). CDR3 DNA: TGTGCCAGCAGCCAAGAATTGGCTAGCGGGAGGGGAACAGATACGCAGTATTTT. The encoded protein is CASSQELASGRGTDTQYF.

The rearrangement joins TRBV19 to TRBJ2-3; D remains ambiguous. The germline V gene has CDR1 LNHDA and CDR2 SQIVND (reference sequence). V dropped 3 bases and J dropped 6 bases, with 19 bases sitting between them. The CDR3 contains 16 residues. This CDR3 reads CASSIGILAPQDTQYF. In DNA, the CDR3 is TGTGCCAGTAGTATTGGTATATTGGCTCCCCAGGATACGCAGTATTTT.

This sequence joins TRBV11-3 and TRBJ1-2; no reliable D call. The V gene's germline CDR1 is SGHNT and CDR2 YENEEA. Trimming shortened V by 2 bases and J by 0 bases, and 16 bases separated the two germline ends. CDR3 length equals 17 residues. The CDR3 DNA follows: TGTGCCAGCAGCTTACGGGGAACGCCCGCCACTAACTATGGCTACACCTTC. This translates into CASSLRGTPATNYGYTF.

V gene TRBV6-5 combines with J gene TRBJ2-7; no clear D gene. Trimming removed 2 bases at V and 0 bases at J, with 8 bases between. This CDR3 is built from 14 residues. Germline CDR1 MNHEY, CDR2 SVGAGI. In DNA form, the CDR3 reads TGTGCCAGCAGTTACGGCGACAACTCCTACGAGCAGTACTTC. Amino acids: CASSYGDNSYEQYF.

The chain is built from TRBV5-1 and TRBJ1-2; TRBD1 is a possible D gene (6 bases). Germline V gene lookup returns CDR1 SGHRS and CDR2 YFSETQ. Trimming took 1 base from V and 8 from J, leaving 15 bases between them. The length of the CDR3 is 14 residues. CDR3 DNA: TGCGCCAGCAGCTTGCAGCCGGGGGGCGGAGGCTACACCTTC. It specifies CASSLQPGGGGYTF.